Shown below are 14 T cell receptor beta chains from a single sample sequenced in a study of vaccination effects on CD4 cells after COVID-19. TCRdb's copy holds only in-frame clones and misses some; the assay was immunoSEQ multiplex PCR. Of about 71,000 clones in the sample, roughly three quarters were seen once. Sequencing followed a ViraFEST assay step that expanded antigen-specific CD4+ T cells with viral peptide pools. Culture proceeded for approximately nine days, and CD4+ T cells were then isolated. Having tested negative for nucleocapsid antibodies, the vaccine recipients showed no prior SARS-CoV-2 infection. These receptors' antigens are unknown. The sample in question was CD4+ T cells from PBMCs cultured with HCoV-OC43 spike peptides, obtained before COVID-19 vaccination. This sample's subset: HCoV-OC43 spike overlapping peptide pool stimulation. All receptors come from a human donor who received a COVID-19 vaccine.

The V gene is TRBV6-5, the J gene TRBJ1-3; 7 nucleotides line up with TRBD1. Germline lookup yields CDR1 MNHEY and CDR2 SVGAGI. CDR3 length: 15 amino acids. With V trimmed by 5 bases and J by 2 bases, 6 bases remained unmatched. CDR3 in DNA: TGTGCCAGCAGTCATGACAGGGCGGCTGGAAACACCATATATTTT. Translation: CASSHDRAAGNTIYF.

The rearrangement uses TRBV25-1 and TRBJ1-1, with TRBD1 matching over 9 bases. The CDR3 has 15 amino acids. Germline assignment: CDR1 MGHDK and CDR2 SYGVNS. J was trimmed by 5 bases and V by 4 bases; bases with no gene match: 8. The CDR3 coding sequence is TGTGCCAGCAGTGCTAGGACAGGGGTAGAGACTGAAGCTTTCTTT. This translates into CASSARTGVETEAFF.

This clone was picked up a small number of times. The rearrangement uses TRBV2 and TRBJ1-2, with D possibly matching TRBD1 (5 bases). Trimming cost V 8 bases and J 8 bases, with 12 bases left between them. Germline V CDR1 and CDR2: SNHLY, FYNNEI. The CDR3 is 11 amino acids. The CDR3 here is CASEKQEGYTF. CDR3 bases: TGTGCCAGCGAAAAACAGGAAGGCTACACCTTC. Filled out from reference TRBV2 and TRBJ1-2, the complete variable domain reads EPEVTQTPSHQVTQMGQEVILRCVPISNHLYFYWYRQILGQKVEFLVSFYNNEISEKSEIFDDQFSVERPDGSNFTLKIRSTKLEDSAMYFCASEKQEGYTFGSGTRLTVV.

The rearrangement uses TRBV30 and TRBJ1-4, with no clear D. Trimming shortened V by 0 bases and J by 4 bases, and 9 bases separated the two germline ends. Germline assignment: CDR1 GTSNPN and CDR2 SVGIG (reference sequence). The CDR3 loop spans 14 amino acids. CDR3 nucleotides: TGTGCCTGGAGTGTTGGTCAGTTTAATGAAAAACTGTTTTTT. Encoded protein: CAWSVGQFNEKLFF.

This clone was observed a handful of times. This chain uses TRBV4-1 with TRBJ1-1; the D gene is possibly TRBD1 (6 bases). Germline V gene data show CDR1 as MGHRA and CDR2 as YSYEKL. This CDR3 spans 15 amino acids. V lost 1 base and J 5 bases, leaving 14 bases between the germline ends. CDR3 nucleotide sequence: TGCGCCAGCAGCCAAGGTAGGGGGGGGCAAACTGAAGCTTTCTTT. It specifies CASSQGRGGQTEAFF.

The V call is TRBV7-9, the J call TRBJ2-2, with a tentative D call TRBD1 (5 bases). Trimming took 5 bases from V and 5 from J, leaving 21 bases between them. The CDR3 runs 17 residues. CDR1 is SEHNR and CDR2 is FQNEAQ in the germline V gene (reference sequence). The CDR3 region has the DNA TGTGCCAGCAGCCGAACCCCAGGGCGGCTGGGGACCGGGGAGCTGTTTTTT. It translates to CASSRTPGRLGTGELFF.

This clone is a singleton in its sample. The chain combines TRBV3-1 (or the pseudogene TRBV3-2) with TRBJ2-4; 10 nucleotides agree with TRBD1. The germline CDR1 and CDR2 sequences are LGHDT and YNNKEL (reference sequence). Germline trimming cut 4 bases from V and 4 bases from J; bases unmatched to any gene: 4. The CDR3 length is 15 residues. CDR3 sequence reads: CASSPEGQGKNIQYF. CDR3 nucleotide sequence: TGTGCCAGCAGCCCAGAGGGACAGGGGAAAAACATTCAGTACTTC.

This clone has a handful of counts. The gene calls are TRBV7-9 and TRBJ1-3, with TRBD1 as a possible D gene (5 bases). Trimming removed 0 bases from V and 2 bases from J, with 5 bases in between. The CDR3 consists of 14 residues. CDR1 and CDR2 (germline): SEHNR, FQNEAQ (reference sequence). DNA for the CDR3: TGTGCCAGCAGCTTAGCGGGGGCTGGAAACACCATATATTTT. Its protein product is CASSLAGAGNTIYF. The full variable domain, its missing parts supplied by reference TRBV7-9 and TRBJ1-3, is DTGVSQNPRHKITKRGQNVTFRCDPISEHNRLYWYRQTLGQGPEFLTYFQNEAQLEKSRLLSDRFSAERPKGSFSTLEIQRTEQGDSAMYLCASSLAGAGNTIYFGEGSWLTVV.

The gene calls are TRBV28 and TRBJ1-2; D unclear. Germline-derived CDR1 and CDR2 are MDHEN and SYDVKM. This CDR3 is 14 amino acids long. Trimming removed 4 bases from V and 2 bases from J, with 11 bases in between. CDR3 protein: CASSSEGSNYGYTF. CDR3 bases: TGTGCCAGCAGTTCGGAGGGATCGAACTATGGCTACACCTTC.

V is TRBV13 and J is TRBJ1-2; D perhaps matches TRBD1 (6 bases). Germline V gives CDR1 PRHDT, CDR2 FYEKMQ (reference sequence). This CDR3 has 12 amino acids. V lost 8 bases and J 8 bases, leaving 15 bases between the germline ends. CDR3 coding DNA: TGTGCCAGCCGGGGGGGGGCGCGAGGCTACACCTTC. Translation: CASRGGARGYTF.

This clone was counted a few times. V is TRBV7-9 and J is TRBJ1-1; no firm D call. The CDR3 sequence is 12 residues long. The V gene lost 3 bases and the J gene lost 3 bases, with 5 bases spanning the gap. The germline gives CDR1 SEHNR, CDR2 FQNEAQ (reference sequence). The DNA of the CDR3 is TGTGCCAGCAGCTTGGAGGACACTGAAGCTTTCTTT. Translation gives CASSLEDTEAFF.

The chain combines TRBV6-1 with TRBJ2-1; 7 nucleotides line up with TRBD1. The V gene's germline CDR1 is MNHNS and CDR2 SASEGT. The CDR3 covers 18 residues. The J segment lost 8 bases and the V segment lost 4 bases, leaving 20 bases of the junction unmatched. CDR3 loop: CASSGRPDREVGSDEQFF. In nucleotides, the CDR3 is TGTGCCAGCAGTGGGAGGCCCGACAGGGAAGTAGGGTCCGATGAGCAGTTCTTC.

This clone was observed a few times. The rearrangement uses TRBV18 and TRBJ2-2; D might be TRBD1 (5 bases). Germline-derived CDR1 and CDR2 are KGHSH and LQKENI. The germline V and J ends were trimmed by 3 bases and 0 bases, with 11 bases remaining between them. The CDR3 has 16 residues. This CDR3 is CASSPTAKTNTGELFF. The CDR3 region has the DNA TGTGCCAGCTCACCGACAGCCAAGACGAACACCGGGGAGCTGTTTTTT.

V and J are TRBV18 and TRBJ1-1; the D gene is possibly TRBD1 (5 bases). V shed 2 bases and J shed 4 bases, with 14 bases lying between them. In germline, CDR1 is KGHSH, CDR2 LQKENI. The CDR3 is 15 residues long. CDR3 nucleotides: TGTGCCAGCTCACCAAGCTACCAGGGCCCCACTGAAGCTTTCTTT. Protein product: CASSPSYQGPTEAFF.